This T cell receptor (beta chain) was sequenced during a study of T cells after yellow fever vaccination. Study-wide results and caveats: Contaminants from the bulk population, in the form of abundant clonotypes, could be found in FACS-sorted repertoires.

This CDR3 is 10 amino acids long. CDR1 is DFQATT, CDR2 SNEGSKA, per germline (reference sequence). V dropped 0 bases and J dropped 6 bases, with 2 bases sitting between them. Researchers made TCR cDNA using 5'RACE template switching, and this step added a universal primer site and UMIs. TCRdb ran MiXCR on the 5' RACE reads and lists one entry per CDR3 protein. The sample has a few hundred thousand distinct CDR3 sequences, around 4.1% seen once. This clonotype showed up just a few times. The antigen is not known. The sample consisted of PBMCs, taken 5 days after the yellow fever booster vaccination. The sequence was collected from a man aged 18 to 30 who received the YFV17D yellow fever vaccine. The chain is built from TRBV20-1 and TRBJ1-1; no reliable D call. CDR3 in amino acids: CSAREPEAFF. DNA for the CDR3: TGCAGTGCTAGAGAACCTGAAGCTTTCTTT.